This T cell receptor (beta chain) was profiled in a study of OX40 agonist ivuxolimab in advanced cancers. Only in-frame clones appear in the TCRdb table, and some are missing; sequencing was by immunoSEQ multiplex PCR. The sample lists over 80,000 clones, 70% to 90% occurring once. Findings and caveats of the study: The study observed clonal expansion of CD4+ and CD8+ blood T cells by week 6 at 0.1 to 3.0 mg/kg.

This clone was seen just once. Its antigen is not known. Germline V CDR1 and CDR2: MNHEY, SVGAGI. The CDR3 loop spans 13 amino acids. V was pared by 2 bases and J by 5 bases, with 7 bases between. This chain links TRBV6-5 with TRBJ1-5; no clear D. The sequenced sample was CD4+ or CD8+ T cells sorted from blood, obtained in a trial of the OX40 agonist ivuxolimab. This receptor was obtained from an adult with an advanced solid tumor such as melanoma, head and neck, liver or kidney cancer. CDR3 amino acids: CASSYTGYQPQHF. The CDR3 nucleotides are TGTGCCAGCAGTTACACCGGGTATCAGCCCCAGCATTTT.